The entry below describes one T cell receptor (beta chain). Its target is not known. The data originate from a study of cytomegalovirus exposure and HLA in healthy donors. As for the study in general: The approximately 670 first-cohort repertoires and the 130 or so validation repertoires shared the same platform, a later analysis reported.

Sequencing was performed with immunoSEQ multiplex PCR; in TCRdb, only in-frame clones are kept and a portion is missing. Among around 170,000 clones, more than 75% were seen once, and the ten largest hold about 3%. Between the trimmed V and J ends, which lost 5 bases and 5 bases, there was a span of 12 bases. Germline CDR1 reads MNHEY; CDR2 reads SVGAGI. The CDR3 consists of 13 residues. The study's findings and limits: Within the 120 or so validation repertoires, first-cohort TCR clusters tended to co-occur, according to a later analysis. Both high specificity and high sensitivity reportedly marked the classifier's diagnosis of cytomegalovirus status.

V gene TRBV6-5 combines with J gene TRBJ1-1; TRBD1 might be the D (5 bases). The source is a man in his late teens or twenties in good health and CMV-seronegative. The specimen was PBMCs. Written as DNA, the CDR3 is TGTGCCAGCAGTCTCGAGTACAGGACTGAAGCTTTCTTT. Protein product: CASSLEYRTEAFF.